This T cell receptor (beta chain) derives from a study of CD8+ T cells in alopecia areata. Study observations and caveats: Scalp lesions, especially in alopecia totalis/universalis, had higher clonality than normal scalp.

Investigators sorted PBMCs to obtain both CD4+ and CD8+ T cells. The germline gives CDR1 SGHNT, CDR2 YYREEE (reference sequence). The junction had 6 bases not matched to a gene; V was cut back by 5 bases and J by 7 bases. The CDR3 covers 14 residues. To note about this clone: Its target is unknown.

Sequencing used cDNA as its template, made by extracting RNA and reverse transcribing it. Measured with immunoSEQ multiplex PCR; TCRdb has only the in-frame clones, and not every one. This sample has 60,000 to 65,000 clones, with 40% to 50% found just once. The specimen sequenced was NKG2D-low CD8+ T cells sorted from blood. The chain employs TRBV5-4 and TRBJ2-1; 10 bases match TRBD2. The sequence derives from a human donor with alopecia areata. The DNA for the CDR3 is TGTGCCAGCAGGAGAGCGGGAGGGCGGAATGAGCAGTTCTTC. It yields the protein CASRRAGGRNEQFF.